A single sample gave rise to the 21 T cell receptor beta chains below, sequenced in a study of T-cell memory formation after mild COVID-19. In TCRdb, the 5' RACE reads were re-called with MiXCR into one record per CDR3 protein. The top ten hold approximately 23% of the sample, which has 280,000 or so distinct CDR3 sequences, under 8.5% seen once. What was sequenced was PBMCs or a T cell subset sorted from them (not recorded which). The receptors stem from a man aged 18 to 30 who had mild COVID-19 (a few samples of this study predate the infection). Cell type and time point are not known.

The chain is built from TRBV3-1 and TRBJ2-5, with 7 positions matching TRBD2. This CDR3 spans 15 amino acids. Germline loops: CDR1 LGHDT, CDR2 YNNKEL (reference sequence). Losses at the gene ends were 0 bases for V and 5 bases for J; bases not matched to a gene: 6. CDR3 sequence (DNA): TGTGCCAGCAGCCAAGAAGAGCGGGGAGGGGAGACCCAGTACTTC. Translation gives CASSQEERGGETQYF.

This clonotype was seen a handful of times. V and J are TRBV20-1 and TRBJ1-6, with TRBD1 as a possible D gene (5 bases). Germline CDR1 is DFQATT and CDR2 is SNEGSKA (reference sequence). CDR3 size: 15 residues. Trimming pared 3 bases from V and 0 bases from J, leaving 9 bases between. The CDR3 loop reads CSARGVSSYNSPLHF. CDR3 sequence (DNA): TGCAGTGCTAGGGGGGTTAGCTCCTATAATTCACCCCTCCACTTT.

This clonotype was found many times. CDR3 nucleotide sequence: TGTGCCAGCAGCGACAGGCGATCCTACGAGCAGTACTTC. It translates to CASSDRRSYEQYF. The V call is TRBV7-9, the J call TRBJ2-7; TRBD1 might be the D (6 bases). CDR1 is SEHNR, CDR2 FQNEAQ, per germline (reference sequence). Trimming removed 5 bases at V and 1 base at J, with 9 bases between. This CDR3 spans 13 amino acids. Complete variable domain (other parts from reference TRBV7-9 and TRBJ2-7): DTGVSQNPRHKITKRGQNVTFRCDPISEHNRLYWYRQTLGQGPEFLTYFQNEAQLEKSRLLSDRFSAERPKGSFSTLEIQRTEQGDSAMYLCASSDRRSYEQYFGPGTRLTVT.

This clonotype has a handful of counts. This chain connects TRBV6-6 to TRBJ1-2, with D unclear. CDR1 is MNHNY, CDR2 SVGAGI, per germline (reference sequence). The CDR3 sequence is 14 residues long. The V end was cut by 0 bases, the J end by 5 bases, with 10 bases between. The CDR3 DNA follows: TGTGCCAGCAGTTACTCGGCCCTGAAGTATGGCTACACCTTC. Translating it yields CASSYSALKYGYTF.

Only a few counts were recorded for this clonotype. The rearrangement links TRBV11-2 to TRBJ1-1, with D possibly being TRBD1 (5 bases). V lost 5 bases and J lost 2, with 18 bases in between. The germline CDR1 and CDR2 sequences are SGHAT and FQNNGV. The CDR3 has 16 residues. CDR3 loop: CASSPFPMGLNTEAFF. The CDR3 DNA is TGTGCCAGCAGCCCTTTCCCAATGGGACTTAACACTGAAGCTTTCTTT. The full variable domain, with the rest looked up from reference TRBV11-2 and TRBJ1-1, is EAGVAQSPRYKIIEKRQSVAFWCNPISGHATLYWYQQILGQGPKLLIQFQNNGVVDDSQLPKDRFSAERLKGVDSTLKIQPAKLEDSAVYLCASSPFPMGLNTEAFFGQGTRLTVV.

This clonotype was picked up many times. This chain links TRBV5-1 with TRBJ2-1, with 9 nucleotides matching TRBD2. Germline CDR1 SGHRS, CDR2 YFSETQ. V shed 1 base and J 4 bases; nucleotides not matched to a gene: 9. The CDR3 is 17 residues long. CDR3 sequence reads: CASSLSRRGGAYNEQFF. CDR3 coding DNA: TGCGCCAGCAGCTTGTCGCGGCGGGGGGGTGCATACAATGAGCAGTTCTTC.

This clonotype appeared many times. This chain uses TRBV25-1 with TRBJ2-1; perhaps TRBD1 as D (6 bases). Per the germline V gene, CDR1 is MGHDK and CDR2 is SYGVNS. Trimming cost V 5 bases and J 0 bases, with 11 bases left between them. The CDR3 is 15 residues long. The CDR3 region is CASSLQGNSYNEQFF. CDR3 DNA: TGTGCCAGCAGTTTACAGGGAAACTCCTACAATGAGCAGTTCTTC. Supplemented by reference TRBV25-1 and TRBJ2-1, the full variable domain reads EADIYQTPRYLVIGTGKKITLECSQTMGHDKMYWYQQDPGMELHLIHYSYGVNSTEKGDLSSESTVSRIRTEHFPLTLESARPSHTSQYLCASSLQGNSYNEQFFGPGTRLTVL.

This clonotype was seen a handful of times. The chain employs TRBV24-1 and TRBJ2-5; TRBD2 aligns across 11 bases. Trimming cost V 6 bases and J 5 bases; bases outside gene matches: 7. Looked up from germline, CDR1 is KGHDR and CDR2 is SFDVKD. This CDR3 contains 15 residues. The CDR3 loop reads CATSTLLAGGETQYF. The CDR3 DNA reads TGTGCCACCAGTACTCTTCTAGCGGGGGGCGAGACCCAGTACTTC.

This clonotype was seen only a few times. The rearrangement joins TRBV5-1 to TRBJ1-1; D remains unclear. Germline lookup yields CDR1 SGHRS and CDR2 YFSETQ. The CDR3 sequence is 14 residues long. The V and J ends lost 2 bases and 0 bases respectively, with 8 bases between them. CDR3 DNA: TGCGCCAGCAGCTTCGACGGCATGAACACTGAAGCTTTCTTT. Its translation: CASSFDGMNTEAFF.

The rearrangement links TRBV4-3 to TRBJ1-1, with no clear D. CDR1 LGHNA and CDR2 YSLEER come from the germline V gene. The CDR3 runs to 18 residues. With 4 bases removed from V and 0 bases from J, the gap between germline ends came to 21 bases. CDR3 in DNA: TGCGCCAGCAGCCCTCATAACTTTCTTGAGAGAATGAACACTGAAGCTTTCTTT. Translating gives CASSPHNFLERMNTEAFF.

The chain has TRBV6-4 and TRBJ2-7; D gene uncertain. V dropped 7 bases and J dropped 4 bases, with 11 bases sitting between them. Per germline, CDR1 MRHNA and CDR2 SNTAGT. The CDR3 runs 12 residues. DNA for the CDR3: TGTGCCAGCACCAGTGAAGGTTACGAGCAGTACGTC. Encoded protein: CASTSEGYEQYV.

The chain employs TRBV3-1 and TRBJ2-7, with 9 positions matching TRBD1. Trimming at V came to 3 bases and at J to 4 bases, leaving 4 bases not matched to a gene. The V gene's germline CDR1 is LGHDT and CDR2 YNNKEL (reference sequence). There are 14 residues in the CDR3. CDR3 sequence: CASSHRDRDYEQYF. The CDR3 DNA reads TGTGCCAGCAGCCACCGGGACAGGGATTACGAGCAGTACTTC.

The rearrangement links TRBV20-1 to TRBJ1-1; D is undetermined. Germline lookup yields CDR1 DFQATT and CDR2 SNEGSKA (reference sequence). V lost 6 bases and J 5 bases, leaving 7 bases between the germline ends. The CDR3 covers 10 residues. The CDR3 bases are TGCAGTGCAATGACGACTGAAGCTTTCTTT. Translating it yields CSAMTTEAFF.

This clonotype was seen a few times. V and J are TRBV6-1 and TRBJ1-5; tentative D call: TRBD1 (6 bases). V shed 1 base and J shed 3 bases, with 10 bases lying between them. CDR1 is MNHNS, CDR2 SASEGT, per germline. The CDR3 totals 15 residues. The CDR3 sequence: CASSEEGGHNQPQHF. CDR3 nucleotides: TGTGCCAGCAGTGAAGAGGGGGGACACAATCAGCCCCAGCATTTT.

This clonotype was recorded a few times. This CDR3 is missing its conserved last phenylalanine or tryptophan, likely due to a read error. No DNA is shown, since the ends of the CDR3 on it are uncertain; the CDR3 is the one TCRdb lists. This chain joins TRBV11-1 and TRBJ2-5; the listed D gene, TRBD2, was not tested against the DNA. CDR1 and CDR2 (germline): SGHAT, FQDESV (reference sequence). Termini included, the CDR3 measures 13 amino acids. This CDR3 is CASSLSPPDRRWI.

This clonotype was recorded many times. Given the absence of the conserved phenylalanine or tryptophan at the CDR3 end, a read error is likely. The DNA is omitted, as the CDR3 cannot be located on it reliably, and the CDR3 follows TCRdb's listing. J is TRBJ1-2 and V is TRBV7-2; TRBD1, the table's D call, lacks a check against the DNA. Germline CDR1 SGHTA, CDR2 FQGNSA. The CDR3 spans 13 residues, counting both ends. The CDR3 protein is CASSLARDRGQAI.

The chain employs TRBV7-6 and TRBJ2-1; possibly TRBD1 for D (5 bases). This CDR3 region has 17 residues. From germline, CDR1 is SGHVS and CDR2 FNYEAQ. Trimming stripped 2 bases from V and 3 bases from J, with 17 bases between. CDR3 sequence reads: CASSLILGQGLYNEQFF. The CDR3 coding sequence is TGTGCCAGCAGCTTAATATTGGGGCAGGGTCTCTACAATGAGCAGTTCTTC.

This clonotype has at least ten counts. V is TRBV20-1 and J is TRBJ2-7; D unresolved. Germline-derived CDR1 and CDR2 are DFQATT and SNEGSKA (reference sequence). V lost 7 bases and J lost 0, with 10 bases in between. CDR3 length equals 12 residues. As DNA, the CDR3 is TGCAGTGTGAGTACCGACTCCTACGAGCAGTACTTC. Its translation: CSVSTDSYEQYF.

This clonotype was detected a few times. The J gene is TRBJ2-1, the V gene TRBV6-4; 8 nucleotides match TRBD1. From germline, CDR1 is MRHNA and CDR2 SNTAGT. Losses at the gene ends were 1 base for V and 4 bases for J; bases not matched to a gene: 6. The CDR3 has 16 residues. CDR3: CASSDLGRGLYNEQFF. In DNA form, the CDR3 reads TGTGCCAGCAGTGACTTGGGCAGGGGGCTATACAATGAGCAGTTCTTC.

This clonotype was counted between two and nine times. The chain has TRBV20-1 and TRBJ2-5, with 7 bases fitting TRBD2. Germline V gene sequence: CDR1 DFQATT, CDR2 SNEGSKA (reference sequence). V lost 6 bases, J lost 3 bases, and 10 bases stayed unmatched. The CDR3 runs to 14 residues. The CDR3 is CSALLGLTKETQYF. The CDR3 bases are TGCAGTGCATTACTGGGACTAACGAAAGAGACCCAGTACTTC.

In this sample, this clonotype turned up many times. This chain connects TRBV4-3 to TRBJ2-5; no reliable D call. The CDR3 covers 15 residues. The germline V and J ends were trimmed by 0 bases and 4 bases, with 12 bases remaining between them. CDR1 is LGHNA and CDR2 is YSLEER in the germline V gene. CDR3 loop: CASSQEKGWGETQYF. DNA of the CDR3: TGCGCCAGCAGCCAAGAGAAGGGCTGGGGAGAGACCCAGTACTTC.